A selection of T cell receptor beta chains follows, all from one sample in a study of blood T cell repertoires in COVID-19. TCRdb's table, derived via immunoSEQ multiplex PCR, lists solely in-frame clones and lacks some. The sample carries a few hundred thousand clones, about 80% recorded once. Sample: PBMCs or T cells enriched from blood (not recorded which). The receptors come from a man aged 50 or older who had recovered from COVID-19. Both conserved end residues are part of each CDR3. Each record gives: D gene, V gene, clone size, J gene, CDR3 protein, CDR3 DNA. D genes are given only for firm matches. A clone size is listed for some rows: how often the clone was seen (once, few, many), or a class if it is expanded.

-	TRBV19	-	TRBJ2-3	CASSLPTDTQYF	TGTGCCAGTAGTCTCCCCACAGATACGCAGTATTTT
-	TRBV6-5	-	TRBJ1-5	CASLASGGNQPQHF	TGTGCCAGCCTCGCATCGGGGGGAAATCAGCCCCAGCATTTT
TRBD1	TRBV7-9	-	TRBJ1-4	CASTTGGPSTNEKLFF	TGTGCCAGCACCACAGGGGGGCCCTCAACTAATGAAAAACTGTTTTTT
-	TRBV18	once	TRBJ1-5	CASSQGVVSQPQHF	TGTGCCAGCTCACAAGGGGTTGTTAGTCAGCCCCAGCATTTT
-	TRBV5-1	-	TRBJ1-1	CASSLWGVAFF	TGCGCCAGCAGCTTGTGGGGGGTGGCTTTCTTT
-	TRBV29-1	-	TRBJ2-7	CSVDDGTYEQYF	TGCAGCGTTGACGACGGGACCTACGAGCAGTACTTC
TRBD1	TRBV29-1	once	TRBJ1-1	CSVMGQGNTEAFF	TGCAGCGTAATGGGACAGGGGAACACTGAAGCTTTCTTT
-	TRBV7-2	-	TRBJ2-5	CASSSPGRGGRQTQYF	TGTGCCAGCAGCTCCCCCGGACGTGGGGGGAGGCAGACCCAGTACTTC
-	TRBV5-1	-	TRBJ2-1	CASSLPQGNYNEQFF	TGCGCCAGCAGCTTACCGCAGGGTAATTACAATGAGCAGTTCTTC
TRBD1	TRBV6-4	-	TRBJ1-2	CASSDFYTGQGTDGYTF	TGTGCCAGCAGTGACTTCTATACGGGACAGGGGACGGATGGCTACACCTTC
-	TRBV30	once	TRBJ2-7	CARGGSSYEQYF	TGTGCCCGAGGGGGAAGCTCCTACGAGCAGTACTTC
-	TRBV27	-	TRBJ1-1	CASMRGGNTEAFF	TGTGCCAGCATGAGAGGGGGGAACACTGAAGCTTTCTTT
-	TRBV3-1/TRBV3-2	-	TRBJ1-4	CASSQVSYTNEKLFF	TGTGCCAGCAGCCAAGTCAGTTACACTAATGAAAAACTGTTTTTT
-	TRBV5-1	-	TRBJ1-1	CASSWSENTEAFF	TGCGCCAGCAGTTGGTCAGAGAACACTGAAGCTTTCTTT
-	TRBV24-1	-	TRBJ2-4	CATSDLGSRLAKNIQYF	TGTGCCACCAGTGATTTAGGATCAAGACTCGCCAAAAACATTCAGTACTTC
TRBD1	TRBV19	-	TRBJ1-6	CASSIVGQPNSPLHF	TGTGCCAGTAGTATTGTGGGACAGCCAAATTCACCCCTCCACTTT
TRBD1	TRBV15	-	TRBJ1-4	CATSRPNPTGDEKLFF	TGTGCCACCAGCAGACCTAATCCTACAGGGGATGAAAAACTGTTTTTT
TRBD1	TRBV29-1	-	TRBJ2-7	CSVGTGTGRGEQYF	TGCAGCGTTGGGACCGGGACAGGGCGGGGTGAGCAGTACTTC
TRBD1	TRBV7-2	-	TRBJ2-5	CASSFTGTGMGLETQYF	TGTGCCAGCAGCTTCACCGGGACAGGAATGGGCCTGGAGACCCAGTACTTC
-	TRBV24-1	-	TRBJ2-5	CATSDPVTPGAETQYF	TGTGCCACCAGTGACCCCGTCACTCCAGGCGCAGAGACCCAGTACTTC
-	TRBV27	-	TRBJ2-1	CASSLGTGQYNEQFF	TGTGCCAGCAGTTTGGGCACAGGGCAGTACAATGAGCAGTTCTTC
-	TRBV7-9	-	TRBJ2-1	CASSLVTLSGNEQFF	TGTGCCAGCAGCTTAGTCACGCTTTCGGGGAATGAGCAGTTCTTC
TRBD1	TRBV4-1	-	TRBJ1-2	CASSRGDRGTGYGYTF	TGCGCCAGCAGCCGGGGGGACAGGGGGACAGGCTATGGCTACACCTTC
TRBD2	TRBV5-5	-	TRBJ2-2	CASSSPGGGSIGELFF	TGTGCCAGCAGCTCCCCTGGCGGGGGGTCGATCGGGGAGCTGTTTTTT
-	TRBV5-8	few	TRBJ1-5	CASSQGEGYQPQHF	TGTGCCAGCAGCCAAGGAGAGGGTTATCAGCCCCAGCATTTT
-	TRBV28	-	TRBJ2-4	CASSFDRVAKNIQYF	TGTGCCAGCAGTTTCGATCGGGTGGCCAAAAACATTCAGTACTTC
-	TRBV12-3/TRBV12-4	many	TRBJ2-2	CASSFSGTGELFF	TGTGCCAGCAGTTTCTCGGGCACCGGGGAGCTGTTTTTT
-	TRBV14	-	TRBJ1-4	CASSHLEGVTNEKLFF	TGTGCCAGCAGCCACCTAGAGGGGGTGACTAATGAAAAACTGTTTTTT
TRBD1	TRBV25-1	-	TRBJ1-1	CASSDQQGGTRNTEAFF	TGTGCCAGCAGTGACCAACAGGGGGGGACGAGGAACACTGAAGCTTTCTTT